This T cell receptor (beta chain) was identified during a study of siplizumab effects on memory and regulatory T cells. Sequencing used immunoSEQ multiplex PCR; TCRdb keeps in-frame clones, though not all of them. The top ten hold around 1.7% of the sample, which has roughly 120,000 clones, roughly 94% seen once. Germline CDR1 and CDR2: SQVTM and ANQGSEA. V lost 3 bases, J lost 6 bases, and 19 bases lay in between. The CDR3 has 15 amino acids. The receptor's source is a human donor in good health. The material sequenced was non-Treg CD4+ T cells sorted from blood. The V call is TRBV29-1, the J call TRBJ2-3, with D possibly TRBD2 on 6 matching bases. The CDR3 DNA follows: TGCAGCGTTGATTTTCTTTCGGGAGCGTGGGATACGCAGTATTTT. It specifies CSVDFLSGAWDTQYF.